These 25 T cell receptor beta chains share one sample of origin, sequenced in a study of control samples from healthy donors and cancer patients. This table comes from immunoSEQ multiplex PCR, and its TCRdb copy is limited to in-frame clones, with some not included. The sample records over 150,000 clones, around 89% being singletons. The sample comprised blood. These receptor sequences come from a woman in her forties or fifties in good health.

This chain connects TRBV25-1 to TRBJ2-1; D perhaps matches TRBD1 (6 bases). CDR3 length: 13 amino acids. Germline-derived CDR1 and CDR2 are MGHDK and SYGVNS. V lost 2 bases and J 7 bases, leaving 9 bases between the germline ends. The CDR3 DNA sequence: TGTGCCAGCAGTGAAACAGGGCGGAATGAGCAGTTCTTC. Encoded protein: CASSETGRNEQFF.

This chain uses TRBV2 with TRBJ1-6; D call uncertain. The CDR3 consists of 13 residues. Deletions cut 5 bases from V and 7 bases from J, with 9 bases between. Germline CDR1 SNHLY, CDR2 FYNNEI. CDR3 nucleotide sequence: TGTGCCAGCAGTCAGGATTTAAATTCACCCCTCCACTTT. It translates to CASSQDLNSPLHF.

V and J are TRBV10-3 and TRBJ2-1; 11 bases match TRBD2. V was pared by 2 bases and J by 4 bases, with 4 bases of the junction left unmatched. Germline V gene data show CDR1 as ENHRY and CDR2 as SYGVKD. This CDR3 comprises 16 residues. The CDR3 nucleotides read TGTGCCATCAGTGAGCCGACTAGCGGGGCATACAATGAGCAGTTCTTC. Residues: CAISEPTSGAYNEQFF.

This clone was seen a few times. This chain links TRBV24-1 with TRBJ1-5; D gene ambiguous. The germline gives CDR1 KGHDR, CDR2 SFDVKD. Between the trimmed V and J ends, which lost 4 bases and 7 bases, there was a span of 19 bases. The CDR3 covers 16 residues. CDR3 in DNA: TGTGCCACCAGTGACGGCCGGGAGGCGGCCCAGCAGCCCCAGCATTTT. Translated, it gives CATSDGREAAQQPQHF.

This chain connects TRBV24-1 to TRBJ2-7; D is perhaps TRBD1 or TRBD2 (6 bases each). The CDR3 is made up of 17 amino acids. Per the germline V gene, CDR1 is KGHDR and CDR2 is SFDVKD. Trimming took 3 bases from V and 2 from J, leaving 19 bases between them. The DNA for the CDR3 is TGTGCCACCAGTGATAGAACCGGGACATCGGGGGCCTACGAGCAGTACTTC. Its translation: CATSDRTGTSGAYEQYF.

The chain combines TRBV24-1 with TRBJ1-5; D gene ambiguous. The germline V and J ends were trimmed by 7 bases and 4 bases, with 10 bases remaining between them. Germline V gene data show CDR1 as KGHDR and CDR2 as SFDVKD. CDR3 size: 13 residues. The CDR3 here is CATRHPMNQPQHF. The DNA of the CDR3 is TGTGCCACCAGGCACCCAATGAATCAGCCCCAGCATTTT.

This rearrangement joins TRBV10-3 to TRBJ1-6, with 7 bases aligning to TRBD1. Germline V gives CDR1 ENHRY, CDR2 SYGVKD. V trimming: 4 bases; J trimming: 1 base; junction bases outside the gene matches: 1. The CDR3 spans 15 residues. The CDR3 DNA follows: TGTGCCATCAGTGCAGGGGGTTCCTATAATTCACCCCTCCACTTT. It translates to CAISAGGSYNSPLHF.

This chain joins TRBV9 and TRBJ1-3; D gene ambiguous. Germline CDR1 and CDR2: SGDLS and YYNGEE. V dropped 0 bases and J dropped 0 bases, with 10 bases sitting between them. The CDR3 has 16 residues. CDR3 region: CASSVEGGYSGNTIYF. The CDR3 nucleotides are TGTGCCAGCAGCGTAGAGGGCGGCTACTCTGGAAACACCATATATTTT.

V usage is TRBV4-3 and J usage is TRBJ2-7; the match to TRBD1 covers 8 bases. The V segment lost 3 bases and the J segment 2 bases; nucleotides outside the gene matches: 9. The CDR3 consists of 16 residues. From germline, CDR1 is LGHNA and CDR2 YSLEER. CDR3 sequence reads: CASSHLSYRGAYEQYF. The CDR3 bases are TGCGCCAGCAGCCATCTCTCCTACAGGGGGGCCTACGAGCAGTACTTC.

J is TRBJ2-3 and V is TRBV3-1 (or the pseudogene TRBV3-2); D is unclear. V shed 7 bases and J shed 3 bases, with 17 bases lying between them. The CDR3 extends over 15 amino acids. The germline gives CDR1 LGHDT, CDR2 YNNKEL (reference sequence). CDR3 nucleotides: TGTGCCAGCATTGCCCTACTTGGGGAAACAGATACGCAGTATTTT. Protein sequence: CASIALLGETDTQYF.

CDR3 in DNA: TGTGCCATCAGGAGCAGGGGCGGGGGGCGAGACGAGCAGTACTTC. Translating gives CAIRSRGGGRDEQYF. V and J are TRBV10-3 and TRBJ2-7; 8 nucleotides line up with TRBD2. The CDR3 loop spans 15 amino acids. V shed 6 bases and J 5 bases; nucleotides not matched to a gene: 12. Germline V gene sequence: CDR1 ENHRY, CDR2 SYGVKD.

This sequence joins TRBV7-2 and TRBJ1-2; no definite D call. Germline loops: CDR1 SGHTA, CDR2 FQGNSA. The CDR3 runs 13 residues. V gave up 2 bases and J gave up 8 bases, with 12 bases separating them. CDR3 protein: CASSLMTFDGYTF. The DNA for the CDR3 is TGTGCCAGCAGCTTAATGACCTTCGACGGCTACACCTTC.

The J gene is TRBJ1-4, the V gene TRBV18, with TRBD1 matching 10 bases. The germline CDR1 and CDR2 sequences are KGHSH and LQKENI. V lost 2 bases, J lost 10 bases, and 7 bases stayed unmatched. This CDR3 has 15 amino acids. CDR3 in amino acids: CASSPTGTGAGKLFF. The CDR3 coding sequence is TGTGCCAGCTCACCAACCGGGACAGGGGCCGGAAAACTGTTTTTT.

V usage is TRBV28 and J usage is TRBJ2-1; 9 bases are shared with TRBD1. The CDR3 loop spans 15 amino acids. Looked up from germline, CDR1 is MDHEN and CDR2 is SYDVKM. V was clipped by 2 bases and J by 5 bases; unmatched bases: 4. The CDR3 coding sequence is TGTGCCAGCAGTTTAAGGGACAGGGTCGACAATGAGCAGTTCTTC. Protein: CASSLRDRVDNEQFF. The whole variable domain, filled in from reference TRBV28 and TRBJ2-1, reads DVKVTQSSRYLVKRTGEKVFLECVQDMDHENMFWYRQDPGLGLRLIYFSYDVKMKEKGDIPEGYSVSREKKERFSLILESASTNQTSMYLCASSLRDRVDNEQFFGPGTRLTVL.

V is TRBV6-2 or TRBV6-3 and J is TRBJ1-4, with D unclear. Germline V gives CDR1 MNHEY, CDR2 SVGEGT. With 4 bases removed from V and 5 bases from J, the gap between germline ends came to 8 bases. This CDR3 region has 13 residues. The CDR3 coding sequence is TGTGCCAGCAGTTTGAAACGAAATGAAAAACTGTTTTTT. Its protein is CASSLKRNEKLFF.

This rearrangement joins TRBV18 to TRBJ1-1; a weak D match, TRBD1 (6 bases). The CDR3 runs 14 residues. From germline, CDR1 is KGHSH and CDR2 LQKENI. Between the trimmed V and J ends, which lost 3 bases and 5 bases, there was a span of 13 bases. CDR3 residues: CASSPLSGETEAFF. The CDR3 nucleotides are TGTGCCAGCTCACCGCTTTCAGGGGAGACTGAAGCTTTCTTT.

This CDR3 is CSVRCRPNQDYGYTF. In DNA form, the CDR3 reads TGCAGCGTGCGTTGCCGCCCTAATCAGGACTATGGCTACACCTTC. The chain uses TRBV29-1 and TRBJ1-2; D is uncertain. Per the germline V gene, CDR1 is SQVTM and CDR2 is ANQGSEA. This CDR3 is built from 15 residues. Trimming stripped 6 bases from V and 3 bases from J, with 20 bases between.

The J gene is TRBJ1-4, the V gene TRBV28; D remains unclear. Looked up from germline, CDR1 is MDHEN and CDR2 is SYDVKM. V lost 8 bases and J lost 7, with 8 bases in between. This CDR3 is 11 amino acids long. The CDR3 is CASWGGEKLFF. In DNA form, the CDR3 reads TGTGCCAGCTGGGGAGGTGAAAAACTGTTTTTT.

V is TRBV5-5 and J is TRBJ1-4; D remains unclear. This CDR3 spans 12 amino acids. CDR1 and CDR2 (germline): SGHKS, YYEKEE (reference sequence). V was shortened by 1 base and J by 8 bases, with 6 bases between the two germline ends. Here the CDR3 DNA reads TGTGCCAGCAGCTTGTCGATGGAAAAACTGTTTTTT. Protein product: CASSLSMEKLFF.

The chain employs TRBV25-1 and TRBJ2-3, with D maybe TRBD1 (7 bases). Trimming took 7 bases from V and 4 from J, leaving 21 bases between them. The CDR3 runs to 16 residues. Germline lookup yields CDR1 MGHDK and CDR2 SYGVNS. CDR3: CASTVGGGSWADTQYF. As DNA, the CDR3 is TGTGCCAGCACCGTCGGAGGGGGCTCTTGGGCAGATACGCAGTATTTT.

This clone has a handful of counts. V usage is TRBV7-2 and J usage is TRBJ2-7; weak D call: TRBD1 (5 bases). Germline CDR1 is SGHTA and CDR2 is FQGNSA. Trimming took off 5 bases at V and 0 bases at J, with 8 bases between the two ends. The CDR3 extends over 13 amino acids. The CDR3 reads CASSAGPSYEQYF. The CDR3 DNA reads TGTGCCAGCAGCGCAGGGCCCTCCTACGAGCAGTACTTC.

The rearrangement uses TRBV5-6 and TRBJ2-1; 7 nucleotides line up with TRBD2. The CDR3 loop spans 15 amino acids. The germline gives CDR1 SGHDT, CDR2 YYEEEE. With V trimmed by 3 bases and J by 8 bases, 11 bases remained unmatched. The CDR3 nucleotides read TGTGCCAGCAGCTATACTAGCGTGACCGGGGATGAGCAGTTCTTC. This codes for CASSYTSVTGDEQFF.

The sample holds one count of this clone. This sequence joins TRBV28 and TRBJ2-5; D might be TRBD2 (6 bases). This CDR3 contains 15 residues. The germline V gene encodes CDR1 MDHEN and CDR2 SYDVKM. V lost 4 bases, J lost 5 bases, and 17 bases lay in between. This CDR3 reads CASSSSRGGRETQYF. The CDR3 nucleotides read TGTGCCAGCAGTTCATCCCGGGGAGGCCGTGAGACCCAGTACTTC.

This chain uses TRBV5-1 with TRBJ1-1; D may be TRBD1 (5 bases). This CDR3 comprises 15 residues. V lost 7 bases and J 4 bases, leaving 20 bases between the germline ends. Germline values: CDR1 SGHRS, CDR2 YFSETQ. CDR3 coding DNA: TGCGCCAGCGGTTCGTATCGGGCGGGGGGCACTGAAGCTTTCTTT. Protein sequence: CASGSYRAGGTEAFF.

As regards this clone: At one end the junction does not follow the germline gene, possibly because of a read error. The rearrangement links TRBV13 to TRBJ1-1; D uncertain. The CDR3 covers 14 residues. The germline gives CDR1 PRHDT, CDR2 FYEKMQ (reference sequence). CDR3: CASSVGWTNTEAFF. The CDR3 DNA reads as TGTGCCAGCAGCGTAGGGTGGACGAACACTGAAGCTTTCTTT.